This entry lists 26 T cell receptor beta chains sequenced from one sample in a study of blood T cell repertoires in COVID-19. Libraries were prepared by immunoSEQ multiplex PCR; TCRdb keeps only in-frame clonotypes and omits some of them. This table holds some 170,000 clones, about 81% found once. The sample consisted of peripheral blood. The receptors here all came from a human donor in a cohort sampled during active COVID-19.

The J gene is TRBJ2-3, the V gene TRBV27, with 11 bases fitting TRBD2. V dropped 1 base and J dropped 2; count of bases not matched to a gene: 14. Germline V gene sequence: CDR1 MNHEY, CDR2 SMNVEV (reference sequence). The CDR3 runs to 20 residues. CDR3: CASSLLSGLAGGIYTDTQYF. For the CDR3, the DNA is TGTGCCAGCAGTTTATTGAGTGGACTAGCGGGCGGAATTTACACAGATACGCAGTATTTT.

This clone came up a few times. The rearrangement links TRBV9 to TRBJ2-1, with D perhaps TRBD2 (7 bases). CDR3 size: 16 residues. Germline CDR1 reads SGDLS; CDR2 reads YYNGEE. V was cut by 0 bases and J by 5 bases, with 15 bases left in between. The CDR3 here is CASSVDVRGRNNEQFF. In nucleotides, the CDR3 is TGTGCCAGCAGCGTAGATGTGCGGGGGCGGAACAATGAGCAGTTCTTC.

The gene calls are TRBV4-3 and TRBJ2-5; 7 nucleotides agree with TRBD2. Per germline, CDR1 LGHNA and CDR2 YSLEER. The CDR3 sequence is 17 residues long. The ends lost 0 bases at V and 5 bases at J; junction bases unmatched: 12. DNA of the CDR3: TGCGCCAGCAGCCAAGATCAGCGGGGATATGCGGGCGAGACCCAGTACTTC. Its translation is CASSQDQRGYAGETQYF.

V is TRBV6-2 or TRBV6-3 and J is TRBJ2-1, with 8 bases matching TRBD1. The CDR3 sequence is 15 residues long. V lost 5 bases to trimming and J lost 7 bases; unmatched junction nucleotides: 10. The V gene's germline CDR1 is MNHEY and CDR2 SVGEGT. CDR3 DNA: TGTGCCAGCAGTGAGAGACAGGGGTTGAGGAATGAGCAGTTCTTC. Its translation is CASSERQGLRNEQFF.

This clone occurred a few times. The rearrangement links TRBV11-2 to TRBJ2-1; 7 bases are shared with TRBD2. CDR1 is SGHAT, CDR2 FQNNGV, per germline. The CDR3 runs 16 residues. The junction had 16 bases not matched to a gene; V was cut back by 5 bases and J by 9 bases. The CDR3 is CASSRRTTPSGGEQFF. CDR3 DNA sequence: TGTGCCAGCAGCAGACGGACCACCCCCTCGGGAGGTGAGCAGTTCTTC.

V and J are TRBV5-5 and TRBJ1-1; the D gene is possibly TRBD1 (5 bases). Germline assignment: CDR1 SGHKS and CDR2 YYEKEE (reference sequence). This CDR3 has 13 residues. The V and J ends lost 4 bases and 3 bases respectively, with 10 bases between them. The CDR3 DNA is TGTGCCAGCAGCCCCGGGGGGTACACTGAAGCTTTCTTT. Protein product: CASSPGGYTEAFF.

J is TRBJ2-3 and V is TRBV29-1; 7 bases map to TRBD2. Germline trimming cut 0 bases from V and 2 bases from J; bases unmatched to any gene: 8. CDR1 SQVTM and CDR2 ANQGSEA come from the germline V gene. This CDR3 has 16 residues. This CDR3 reads CSVEEGRGGDTDTQYF. As DNA, the CDR3 is TGCAGCGTTGAAGAAGGGAGGGGAGGAGACACAGATACGCAGTATTTT.

This chain links TRBV7-9 with TRBJ2-7; D unclear. The CDR3 runs 13 residues. Per the germline V gene, CDR1 is SEHNR and CDR2 is FQNEAQ (reference sequence). Trimming removed 7 bases at V and 6 bases at J, with 16 bases between. The CDR3 DNA reads TGTGCCAGCACCCCCAGTGGCGGAAGCGAGCAGTACTTC. Protein sequence: CASTPSGGSEQYF.

The CDR3 DNA follows: TGTGCCAGCAAGCCAGGGGGCCCTGGAAACACCATATATTTT. Amino acids: CASKPGGPGNTIYF. V and J are TRBV27 and TRBJ1-3; 8 bases are a match to TRBD1. CDR3 size: 14 residues. The trim removed 7 bases at V and 2 bases at J, leaving 4 bases unmatched. Per germline, CDR1 MNHEY and CDR2 SMNVEV (reference sequence).

CDR3 amino acids: CATSRYGTGGGETQYF. The CDR3, as DNA: TGTGCCACCAGCAGATACGGGACAGGGGGCGGAGAGACCCAGTACTTC. This sequence joins TRBV15 and TRBJ2-5, with 12 bases fitting TRBD1. The CDR3 is 16 residues long. CDR1 is LNHNV and CDR2 is YYDKDF in the germline V gene (reference sequence). V trimming: 2 bases; J trimming: 4 bases; junction bases outside the gene matches: 5.

The rearrangement uses TRBV9 and TRBJ2-1, with D perhaps TRBD2 (5 bases). This CDR3 contains 15 residues. V lost 1 base and J lost 0, with 8 bases in between. Germline V gene lookup returns CDR1 SGDLS and CDR2 YYNGEE. As DNA, the CDR3 is TGTGCCAGCAGCGTAAGAGGGAGCTCCTACAATGAGCAGTTCTTC. This encodes CASSVRGSSYNEQFF.

This sequence joins TRBV30 and TRBJ1-6; 8 bases are a match to TRBD1. The CDR3 is 15 amino acids. Germline V gives CDR1 GTSNPN, CDR2 SVGIG (reference sequence). J was trimmed by 10 bases and V by 4 bases; bases with no gene match: 12. For the CDR3, the DNA is TGTGCCTGGACCTCGGGACAGGTTGGGGGATCACCCCTCCACTTT. Translated: CAWTSGQVGGSPLHF.

This clone was picked up a small number of times. V gene TRBV7-3 combines with J gene TRBJ1-1; no definite D call. The CDR3 contains 12 residues. Germline assignment: CDR1 SGHTA and CDR2 FQGTGA. Trimming removed 5 bases from V and 4 bases from J, with 8 bases in between. CDR3 amino acids: CASSLSGTEAFF. The CDR3 region has the DNA TGTGCCAGCAGCCTGTCGGGCACTGAAGCTTTCTTT.

The CDR3 loop reads CASRSRDTSQETQYF. For the CDR3, the DNA is TGTGCCAGCAGGAGCCGGGACACTTCCCAAGAGACCCAGTACTTC. The chain joins TRBV7-2 to TRBJ2-5, with D possibly matching TRBD1 (6 bases). This CDR3 region has 15 residues. Germline V lookup: CDR1 SGHTA, CDR2 FQGNSA. V was shortened by 6 bases and J by 1 base, with 15 bases between the two germline ends.

This clone was found a few times. This specimen includes other DNA sequences encoding the same CDR3. This sequence joins TRBV2 and TRBJ1-2; 7 nucleotides align to TRBD1. Germline CDR1 reads SNHLY; CDR2 reads FYNNEI. J was trimmed by 1 base and V by 6 bases; bases with no gene match: 5. CDR3 length: 14 amino acids. The chain's CDR3 is CASSGTVNNYGYTF. The CDR3 DNA follows: TGTGCCAGCAGCGGGACAGTCAATAACTATGGCTACACCTTC.

J is TRBJ1-2 and V is TRBV29-1, with D perhaps TRBD1 (6 bases). V lost 5 bases and J 3 bases, leaving 13 bases between the germline ends. Per germline, CDR1 SQVTM and CDR2 ANQGSEA. This CDR3 has 13 residues. The DNA for the CDR3 is TGCAGCGTTTCCAGGGGCTCGGACTATGGCTACACCTTC. Translation gives CSVSRGSDYGYTF.

The gene calls are TRBV15 and TRBJ2-7, with TRBD1 identical over 9 bases. Germline assignment: CDR1 LNHNV and CDR2 YYDKDF (reference sequence). The CDR3 contains 16 residues. V dropped 5 bases and J dropped 2; count of bases not matched to a gene: 10. CDR3 nucleotide sequence: TGTGCCACCAGCCGGAATTTCGGGACAGGGACCTACGAGCAGTACTTC. It encodes CATSRNFGTGTYEQYF. Based on the CDR3 plus reference TRBV15 and TRBJ2-7, the full variable domain is DAMVIQNPRYQVTQFGKPVTLSCSQTLNHNVMYWYQQKSSQAPKLLFHYYDKDFNNEADTPDNFQSRRPNTSFCFLDIRSPGLGDTAMYLCATSRNFGTGTYEQYFGPGTRLTVT.

This chain joins TRBV5-1 and TRBJ2-3, with D unresolved. V lost 0 bases and J 2 bases, leaving 7 bases between the germline ends. Germline V gene sequence: CDR1 SGHRS, CDR2 YFSETQ. The CDR3 covers 14 residues. CDR3 sequence: CASSLEPDTDTQYF. The CDR3 DNA is TGCGCCAGCAGCTTGGAGCCTGACACAGATACGCAGTATTTT.

V gene TRBV29-1 combines with J gene TRBJ2-1; 9 bases match TRBD1. CDR1 and CDR2 (germline): SQVTM, ANQGSEA. The CDR3 sequence is 14 residues long. J was trimmed by 7 bases and V by 3 bases; bases with no gene match: 7. The CDR3: CSVDLGTGRNEQFF. Written as DNA, the CDR3 is TGCAGCGTTGACCTCGGGACAGGGAGGAATGAGCAGTTCTTC.

The V and J genes are TRBV28 and TRBJ1-5; no clear D gene. The CDR3 spans 13 residues. Germline CDR1 is MDHEN and CDR2 is SYDVKM. The V gene lost 1 base and the J gene lost 7 bases, with 8 bases spanning the gap. CDR3 nucleotides: TGTGCCAGCAGTTTATCTCTGAGCCAGCCCCAGCATTTT. Translation: CASSLSLSQPQHF.

The V call is TRBV25-1, the J call TRBJ1-5; possibly TRBD1 for D (5 bases). V lost 3 bases and J 3 bases, leaving 15 bases between the germline ends. Germline values: CDR1 MGHDK, CDR2 SYGVNS. The CDR3 has 16 residues. CDR3 bases: TGTGCCAGCAGTGATACAAGACAGCCCAACAATCAGCCCCAGCATTTT. Its translation is CASSDTRQPNNQPQHF.

The chain has TRBV6-5 and TRBJ1-1; D is unclear. The CDR3 loop spans 13 amino acids. V was pared by 0 bases and J by 4 bases, with 6 bases between. Germline assignment: CDR1 MNHEY and CDR2 SVGAGI. CDR3 nucleotide sequence: TGTGCCAGCAGTTACTCCCGTGTCACTGAAGCTTTCTTT. Its protein product is CASSYSRVTEAFF.

The chain has TRBV5-8 and TRBJ2-1; 7 bases map to TRBD1. This CDR3 comprises 15 residues. CDR1 and CDR2 from the germline V gene are SGHTS and YDEGEE. Trimming cost V 3 bases and J 6 bases; bases outside gene matches: 9. The CDR3 coding sequence is TGTGCCAGCAGCTCCCCCGGACAGGCCGGCAATGAGCAGTTCTTC. The encoded protein is CASSSPGQAGNEQFF.

This chain uses TRBV11-2 with TRBJ1-3; TRBD1 matches at 11 bases. CDR3 length equals 15 residues. V was clipped by 6 bases and J by 3 bases; unmatched bases: 4. Germline V gene sequence: CDR1 SGHAT, CDR2 FQNNGV. CDR3 in DNA: TGTGCCAGCAGTCAGGACAGGGGGCTTGGAAACACCATATATTTT. Protein sequence: CASSQDRGLGNTIYF.

This chain joins TRBV27 and TRBJ2-2, with 7 bases identical to TRBD2. V lost 0 bases, J lost 3 bases, and 22 bases stayed unmatched. The CDR3 consists of 22 residues. Germline V lookup: CDR1 MNHEY, CDR2 SMNVEV (reference sequence). CDR3: CASSLSHWAYRPGGDDTGELFF. The CDR3, as DNA: TGTGCCAGCAGTTTATCCCATTGGGCATACAGACCGGGGGGAGACGACACCGGGGAGCTGTTTTTT.

CDR3 in DNA: TGCGCCAGCAGCCAAGATCAGGGGGCATCCACCTTC. It codes for CASSQDQGASTF. The V and J genes are TRBV4-1 and TRBJ1-2, with TRBD1 matching over 8 bases. The germline V gene has CDR1 MGHRA and CDR2 YSYEKL. This CDR3 spans 12 amino acids. V was pared by 0 bases and J by 13 bases, with 4 bases of the junction left unmatched.